These T cell receptor beta chains were read from a single sample in a study of T-cell memory formation after mild COVID-19. TCRdb called the 5' RACE reads again in MiXCR, with one record for every CDR3 protein. The table has 300,000 to 400,000 distinct CDR3 sequences, 25% to 30% seen once. The sample consisted of PBMCs or a T cell subset sorted from them (not recorded which). The receptors were sampled from an adult woman who had mild COVID-19 (a few samples of this study predate the infection). Cell type and time point are not known. Both conserved end residues are part of each CDR3.

j_call v_call cdr3_aa
TRBJ2-1 TRBV11-2 CASSLSGRYNEQFF
TRBJ2-2 TRBV5-4 CASSLAGLAGGPPGELFF
TRBJ2-1 TRBV5-1 CASSLGPTGQSSGIEQFF
TRBJ2-1 TRBV6-2/TRBV6-3 CASSYHPLADEQFF
TRBJ2-5 TRBV27 CASSLSYSGRETQYF
TRBJ1-1 TRBV7-9 CASSLETGGTEAFF
TRBJ2-1 TRBV5-6 CASSLGRGLEGWFF
TRBJ1-2 TRBV29-1 CSVREGKREGYTF
TRBJ2-5 TRBV7-3 CASSRRGGRQETQYF
TRBJ2-5 TRBV7-8 CASSLGSQGPLPWETQYF
TRBJ2-1 TRBV5-1 CASSLVGTGGNEQFF
TRBJ2-1 TRBV12-3/TRBV12-4 CASPGSSYNEQFF
TRBJ1-4 TRBV30 CAWSYPRQPATNEKLFF
TRBJ2-1 TRBV3-1 CASSLPRTGLSF
TRBJ2-1 TRBV12-3/TRBV12-4 CASSFFGTNEQFF
TRBJ2-3 TRBV7-3 CASSSKRAGITDTQYF
TRBJ1-4 TRBV20-1 CSGVGPNEKLFF
TRBJ2-6 TRBV7-3 CASSLASGTSGANVLTF
TRBJ2-7 TRBV15 CATSRDGTRNYEQYF
TRBJ1-3 TRBV5-1 CASSTDWNTIYF
TRBJ2-7 TRBV20-1 CSASVARGRVDEQYF
TRBJ2-1 TRBV10-3 CAISRTSGYNEQFF
TRBJ1-1 TRBV12-3/TRBV12-4 CASKSVVSTEAFF
TRBJ2-7 TRBV6-6 CASREPGQGAYEQYF
TRBJ2-6 TRBV4-1 CASSQAGTGGSGANVLTF
TRBJ2-2 TRBV27 CASSHFTGELFF
TRBJ2-7 TRBV6-5 CASRGLASYEQYF
TRBJ2-7 TRBV4-1 CASSQGDGTYEQYF
TRBJ1-1 TRBV7-2 CASSLGAGYTEAFF
TRBJ1-2 TRBV29-1 CSVRGGLRDHGYTF
TRBJ1-1 TRBV30 CAWDPGDANTEAFF
TRBJ1-1 TRBV4-1 CASSRTGLNTEAFF
TRBJ1-3 TRBV7-9 CASSSGTAIPSSGNTIYF
TRBJ2-2 TRBV7-3 CASSPREGGELFF
TRBJ2-2 TRBV20-1 CSASDGRDGGELFF